The subject of this entry is one TCR beta chain. These data originate in a study of PD-L1 blockade in urothelial cancer. From germline, CDR1 is MRHNA and CDR2 SNTAGT. The CDR3 is 13 residues long. Trimming removed 7 bases at V and 6 bases at J, with 15 bases between. The protocol was immunoSEQ multiplex PCR, while the TCRdb copy is restricted to in-frame clones and leaves out a portion. The data show 85,000 to 90,000 clones, roughly nine tenths seen once. The V and J genes are TRBV6-4 and TRBJ2-5, with D possibly TRBD2 on 6 matching bases. Material: PBMCs, obtained around atezolizumab (anti-PD-L1) treatment. The source is a man aged 55 to 69 with urothelial cancer. The CDR3 sequence is CASIRGLAKTQYF. The CDR3 DNA follows: TGTGCCAGCATCCGTGGGCTAGCGAAGACCCAGTACTTC.